The next 14 T cell receptor beta chains were all read from a single sample in a study of PD-L1 blockade in urothelial cancer. Generated by immunoSEQ multiplex PCR, the TCRdb table keeps only in-frame clones and is missing some. Of approximately 100,000 clones listed, approximately 88% are singletons. Time point here: pretreatment peripheral blood. Sequencing was performed on PBMCs, taken around atezolizumab (anti-PD-L1) treatment. These TCRs come from a woman of 80 years or more with urothelial cancer.

This chain joins TRBV30 and TRBJ1-5, with 7 positions matching TRBD1. Germline V gene data show CDR1 as GTSNPN and CDR2 as SVGIG (reference sequence). The CDR3 runs 14 residues. The V and J ends lost 3 bases and 8 bases, in that order; junction bases with no gene match: 10. CDR3 amino acids: CAWSWGQTSEPQHF. The CDR3, as DNA: TGTGCCTGGAGCTGGGGACAGACGAGCGAGCCCCAGCATTTT.

This chain joins TRBV11-3 and TRBJ2-7; the D gene is possibly TRBD1 (6 bases). V gave up 1 base and J gave up 11 bases, with 15 bases separating them. The CDR3 consists of 13 residues. From germline, CDR1 is SGHNT and CDR2 YENEEA. Here the CDR3 reads CASSLGGVGQKYF. The CDR3 bases are TGTGCCAGCAGCTTAGGAGGGGTCGGACAGAAGTACTTC.

The chain couples TRBV30 to TRBJ2-3; D perhaps matches TRBD2 (5 bases). Per germline, CDR1 GTSNPN and CDR2 SVGIG (reference sequence). V was pared by 3 bases and J by 0 bases, with 13 bases between. The CDR3 loop spans 15 amino acids. The CDR3 region has the DNA TGTGCCTGGAGCGAAAGCGGACTTAGCACAGATACGCAGTATTTT. Translating it yields CAWSESGLSTDTQYF.

The count of this clone is one. V and J are TRBV7-2 and TRBJ1-2; 9 nucleotides align to TRBD1. This CDR3 region has 14 residues. The germline CDR1 and CDR2 sequences are SGHTA and FQGNSA. V lost 5 bases and J lost 3; bases outside the gene matches: 4. Written as DNA, the CDR3 is TGTGCCAGCAGCACAGGACAGGGGTACTATGGCTACACCTTC. It codes for CASSTGQGYYGYTF.

This sequence joins TRBV28 and TRBJ2-2; a weak D match, TRBD1 (6 bases). Germline V CDR1 and CDR2: MDHEN, SYDVKM. Deletions cut 6 bases from V and 6 bases from J, with 11 bases between. The CDR3 length is 13 residues. CDR3 sequence reads: CASSAQGPGELFF. CDR3 sequence (DNA): TGTGCCAGCAGCGCACAGGGTCCCGGGGAGCTGTTTTTT.

This chain uses TRBV29-1 with TRBJ2-2; D perhaps matches TRBD1 (6 bases). V was cut by 1 base and J by 0 bases, with 6 bases left in between. There are 14 residues in the CDR3. The germline gives CDR1 SQVTM, CDR2 ANQGSEA. The CDR3 here is CSVEAGANTGELFF. CDR3 bases: TGCAGCGTTGAAGCAGGGGCGAACACCGGGGAGCTGTTTTTT.

The count of this clone is one. The CDR3 region is CASSLQGIANQPQHF. CDR3 DNA: TGCGCCAGCAGCTTACAGGGGATCGCCAATCAGCCCCAGCATTTT. The chain links TRBV5-1 to TRBJ1-5; TRBD1 matches at 7 bases. This CDR3 is built from 15 residues. V shed 2 bases and J 3 bases; nucleotides not matched to a gene: 5. Per germline, CDR1 SGHRS and CDR2 YFSETQ.

The chain combines TRBV6-5 with TRBJ2-3; D ambiguous. CDR1 is MNHEY and CDR2 is SVGAGI in the germline V gene. CDR3 size: 14 residues. Trimming stripped 8 bases from V and 4 bases from J, with 16 bases between. The CDR3 DNA follows: TGTGCCAGCGGTCTGCCCGGGTCCTCAGATACGCAGTATTTT. This gives the protein CASGLPGSSDTQYF.

The chain couples TRBV19 to TRBJ2-1, with 11 bases lining up with TRBD2. V gave up 1 base and J gave up 11 bases; unmatched junction bases: 4. Per germline, CDR1 LNHDA and CDR2 SQIVND (reference sequence). This CDR3 has 14 residues. The CDR3 DNA follows: TGTGCCAGTAGTATAGGTACTAGCGGGAGTAAGCAGTTCTTC. Translated, it gives CASSIGTSGSKQFF. Drawing the rest from reference TRBV19 and TRBJ2-1, the complete variable domain is DGGITQSPKYLFRKEGQNVTLSCEQNLNHDAMYWYRQDPGQGLRLIYYSQIVNDFQKGDIAEGYSVSREKKESFPLTVTSAQKNPTAFYLCASSIGTSGSKQFFGPGTRLTVL.

The chain links TRBV4-2 to TRBJ1-1; D not certain. V lost 1 base, J lost 5 bases, and 8 bases lay in between. Per germline, CDR1 LGHNA and CDR2 YNFKEQ. This CDR3 has 13 amino acids. The CDR3, as DNA: TGTGCCAGCAGCCAAGGGGCGGGGACTGAAGCTTTCTTT. This encodes CASSQGAGTEAFF.

This clone came up a few times. The chain combines TRBV10-3 with TRBJ2-1; the match to TRBD2 covers 7 bases. Looked up from germline, CDR1 is ENHRY and CDR2 is SYGVKD. V gave up 6 bases and J gave up 8 bases; unmatched junction bases: 4. There are 12 residues in the CDR3. CDR3 loop: CAIRAGSDEQFF. CDR3 in DNA: TGTGCCATCAGAGCGGGATCGGATGAGCAGTTCTTC.

The rearrangement joins TRBV10-1 to TRBJ2-2; no definite D call. This CDR3 comprises 14 residues. Deletions cut 4 bases from V and 7 bases from J, with 13 bases between. Germline lookup yields CDR1 WNHNN and CDR2 SYGVQD (reference sequence). Written as DNA, the CDR3 is TGCGCCAGCAGTGTCGACGGGTTTAACGGGGAGCTGTTTTTT. It translates to CASSVDGFNGELFF.

The CDR3 sequence: CASSPGLAGRPGEQFF. The CDR3 DNA reads TGTGCCAGCAGCCCGGGACTAGCGGGACGTCCCGGTGAGCAGTTCTTC. The rearrangement joins TRBV7-9 to TRBJ2-1; TRBD2 matches at 13 bases. The V gene's germline CDR1 is SEHNR and CDR2 FQNEAQ (reference sequence). V was clipped by 5 bases and J by 9 bases; unmatched bases: 10. This CDR3 contains 16 residues.

The chain carries TRBV25-1 and TRBJ1-1, with 9 bases fitting TRBD1. The CDR3 length is 15 residues. In germline, CDR1 is MGHDK, CDR2 SYGVNS. Unmatched junction bases numbered 4, after V lost 2 bases and J lost 3 bases. CDR3 residues: CASSEPGQGDTEAFF. In DNA form, the CDR3 reads TGTGCCAGCAGTGAACCGGGACAGGGTGACACTGAAGCTTTCTTT.